The clone carrying this T cell receptor beta chain has just a few counts. Its antigen remains unknown. Germline V gives CDR1 SGHRS, CDR2 YFSETQ. The CDR3 totals 15 residues. Trimming removed 1 base at V and 5 bases at J, with 12 bases between. The data stem from a study of cytomegalovirus exposure and HLA in healthy donors. Study-level points and caveats: Three chains linked to CMV were shown in vitro to be specific for CMV antigens. As immune exposure information, only CMV serostatus was available.

13 Jbeta primers and 60 Vbeta primers were used for the PCR. As processed by the authors: It was a later analysis that counted about 80 million unique TCR beta chains, of which 9 million to 13 million were shared. The table came from immunoSEQ multiplex PCR; TCRdb's copy has only in-frame clones and leaves some out. The V and J calls and clone size come from that table; D and trimming were worked out from the DNA. The data contain roughly 150,000 clones, about 8.9% of them singletons. The sample was PBMCs. The TCR sequence derives from a man aged 50-59 years in good health and CMV-seronegative. The chain recombines TRBV5-1 with TRBJ1-4; no reliable D call. The CDR3 protein is CASSLTGNPNEKLFF. The CDR3 DNA follows: TGCGCCAGCAGCTTGACGGGGAACCCAAATGAAAAACTGTTTTTT.